The 16 T cell receptor beta chains below all came from one sample that was sequenced in a study of blood T cell repertoires in COVID-19 (dated by TCRdb to 2019 to 2021). Library construction relied on the immunoSEQ multiplex PCR assay. TCRdb carries this immuneACCESS record with in-frame sequences only. Its versions omit some clonotypes, under half of them owing to an unresolved V gene in the studies checked, with the rest unexplained. The sample profile shows 85,000 to 110,000 clones; around nine tenths of them were found once. Jointly, the top ten make up 3% to 3.5% of the sample. Sequencing input: peripheral blood. Receptor source: a man between 50 and 59 years old in a cohort sampled during active COVID-19.

This chain joins TRBV7-2 and TRBJ2-5; D unclear. This CDR3 has 14 residues. The V gene lost 4 bases and the J gene lost 5 bases, with 14 bases spanning the gap. Germline V gives CDR1 SGHTA, CDR2 FQGNSA. CDR3 DNA sequence: TGTGCCAGCAGCTCCGATGGATCAGCGGAGACCCAGTACTTC. It codes for CASSSDGSAETQYF.

V and J are TRBV19 and TRBJ1-1; TRBD1 matches at 7 bases. The CDR3 contains 12 residues. In germline, CDR1 is LNHDA, CDR2 SQIVND (reference sequence). The trim removed 6 bases at V and 4 bases at J, leaving 2 bases unmatched. In DNA form, the CDR3 reads TGTGCCAGTAGACAGGGGAGCACTGAAGCTTTCTTT. It encodes CASRQGSTEAFF.

V and J are TRBV29-1 and TRBJ2-7, with a weak D call TRBD1 (6 bases). There are 14 residues in the CDR3. Trimming removed 5 bases from V and 2 bases from J, with 16 bases in between. Germline loops: CDR1 SQVTM, CDR2 ANQGSEA. The CDR3 loop reads CSVSFRGIPYEQYF. The CDR3 region has the DNA TGCAGCGTTAGCTTTAGGGGGATACCCTACGAGCAGTACTTC.

The CDR3 sequence is CASSLSGSYGYTF. CDR3 DNA: TGTGCCAGCAGCTTAAGCGGATCCTATGGCTACACCTTC. The rearrangement uses TRBV7-2 and TRBJ1-2; D gene ambiguous. In germline, CDR1 is SGHTA, CDR2 FQGNSA. The CDR3 consists of 13 residues. The V end lost 2 bases, the J end lost 4 bases, and 8 bases lay between the germline ends.

The V call is TRBV5-1, the J call TRBJ2-3; D may be TRBD2 (6 bases). Germline lookup yields CDR1 SGHRS and CDR2 YFSETQ. The CDR3 has 15 residues. V gave up 3 bases and J gave up 0 bases, with 11 bases separating them. CDR3 nucleotide sequence: TGCGCCAGCAGCTCATCCGGGACTAGCACAGATACGCAGTATTTT. This encodes CASSSSGTSTDTQYF.

The rearrangement uses TRBV3-1 (or the pseudogene TRBV3-2) and TRBJ2-5; no firm D call. Per germline, CDR1 LGHDT and CDR2 YNNKEL (reference sequence). The CDR3 is 12 amino acids. V was pared by 3 bases and J by 5 bases, with 7 bases between. CDR3 amino acids: CASSQRPETQYF. As DNA, the CDR3 is TGTGCCAGCAGCCAGCGCCCGGAGACCCAGTACTTC.

This sequence joins TRBV28 and TRBJ2-6; D perhaps matches TRBD1 (6 bases). The V end lost 6 bases, the J end lost 0 bases, and 9 bases lay between the germline ends. Germline V lookup: CDR1 MDHEN, CDR2 SYDVKM. This CDR3 has 15 amino acids. CDR3 protein: CASRTGISGANVLTF. CDR3 DNA: TGTGCCAGCAGAACAGGGATCTCTGGGGCCAACGTCCTGACTTTC.

The gene calls are TRBV7-8 and TRBJ2-7; D perhaps matches TRBD1 (6 bases). Trimming removed 5 bases from V and 4 bases from J, with 12 bases in between. The CDR3 runs to 13 residues. Germline V lookup: CDR1 SGHVS, CDR2 FQNEAQ. CDR3 coding DNA: TGTGCCAGCAGCCCCGGACAGATATACGAGCAGTACTTC. Protein: CASSPGQIYEQYF.

This rearrangement joins TRBV7-2 to TRBJ2-3; TRBD2 is a possible D gene (5 bases). V was clipped by 5 bases and J by 3 bases, with 12 bases between them. CDR1 and CDR2 from the germline V gene are SGHTA and FQGNSA. The CDR3 runs 14 residues. CDR3 in amino acids: CASSPWPGTDTQYF. The CDR3 DNA reads as TGTGCCAGCAGCCCGTGGCCGGGGACAGATACGCAGTATTTT.

This rearrangement joins TRBV24-1 to TRBJ1-3, with D maybe TRBD1 (5 bases). V lost 8 bases and J lost 0, with 19 bases in between. Germline CDR1 KGHDR, CDR2 SFDVKD. The CDR3 has 17 amino acids. CDR3 in amino acids: CATKTIRQCLSGNTIYF. As DNA, the CDR3 is TGTGCCACCAAGACCATCCGACAGTGCCTCTCTGGAAACACCATATATTTT.

This chain connects TRBV18 to TRBJ2-7; D is perhaps TRBD2 (5 bases). Per germline, CDR1 KGHSH and CDR2 LQKENI. This CDR3 has 14 amino acids. Trimming cost V 4 bases and J 7 bases, with 17 bases left between them. This chain's CDR3 is CASSLRGEVWEQYV. The CDR3 DNA reads TGTGCCAGCTCACTTCGGGGAGAGGTATGGGAGCAGTACGTC.

The V gene is TRBV29-1, the J gene TRBJ1-1; maybe TRBD1 (5 bases). The CDR3 extends over 14 amino acids. V lost 0 bases to trimming and J lost 1 base, with 9 bases between them. Germline loops: CDR1 SQVTM, CDR2 ANQGSEA. The CDR3 here is CSVEEAGRNTEAFF. CDR3 nucleotide sequence: TGCAGCGTTGAAGAGGCGGGACGGAACACTGAAGCTTTCTTT.

This chain uses TRBV7-8 with TRBJ1-4, with 8 bases aligning to TRBD1. Trimming cost V 5 bases and J 8 bases; bases outside gene matches: 7. The CDR3 loop spans 14 amino acids. From germline, CDR1 is SGHVS and CDR2 FQNEAQ. In nucleotides, the CDR3 is TGTGCCAGCAGCCGAGACAGGGGCATAGAAAAACTGTTTTTT. It encodes CASSRDRGIEKLFF. The full variable domain, rest sourced from reference TRBV7-8 and TRBJ1-4, is GAGVSQSPRYKVAKRGQDVALRCDPISGHVSLFWYQQALGQGPEFLTYFQNEAQLDKSGLPSDRFFAERPEGSVSTLKIQRTQQEDSAVYLCASSRDRGIEKLFFGSGTQLSVL.

CDR3 amino acids: CASSPPQGQHSPLHF. In DNA form, the CDR3 reads TGTGCCAGCAGTCCTCCACAGGGGCAGCATTCACCCCTCCACTTT. J is TRBJ1-6 and V is TRBV28, with 7 bases that match TRBD1. Germline CDR1 and CDR2: MDHEN and SYDVKM. J gave up 8 bases and V 5 bases, and 9 bases lay outside the gene matches. The CDR3 runs 15 residues.

The chain joins TRBV29-1 to TRBJ2-1; D call uncertain. CDR1 and CDR2 (germline): SQVTM, ANQGSEA. This CDR3 has 13 residues. Trimming shortened V by 3 bases and J by 2 bases, and 8 bases separated the two germline ends. This CDR3 is CSVDRMTYNEQFF. The CDR3 DNA follows: TGCAGCGTTGACAGGATGACCTACAATGAGCAGTTCTTC.

Here the CDR3 reads CASSLGSGQLPSGANVLTF. The CDR3 DNA is TGTGCCAGCAGCTTAGGTTCGGGACAGCTACCCTCTGGGGCCAACGTCCTGACTTTC. The chain links TRBV7-8 to TRBJ2-6, with 7 bases matching TRBD1. The ends lost 1 base at V and 0 bases at J; junction bases unmatched: 9. The germline gives CDR1 SGHVS, CDR2 FQNEAQ. There are 19 residues in the CDR3. Looking up the rest from reference TRBV7-8 and TRBJ2-6 gives the full variable domain: GAGVSQSPRYKVAKRGQDVALRCDPISGHVSLFWYQQALGQGPEFLTYFQNEAQLDKSGLPSDRFFAERPEGSVSTLKIQRTQQEDSAVYLCASSLGSGQLPSGANVLTFGAGSRLTVL.